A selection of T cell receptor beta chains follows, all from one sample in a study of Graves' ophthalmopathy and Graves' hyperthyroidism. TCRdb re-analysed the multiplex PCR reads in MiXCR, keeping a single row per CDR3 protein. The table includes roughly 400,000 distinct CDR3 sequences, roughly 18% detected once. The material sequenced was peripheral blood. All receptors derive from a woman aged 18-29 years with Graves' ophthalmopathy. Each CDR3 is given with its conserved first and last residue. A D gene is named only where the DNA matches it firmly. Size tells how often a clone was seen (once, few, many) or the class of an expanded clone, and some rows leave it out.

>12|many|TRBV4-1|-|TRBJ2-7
TGCGCCAGCAGCCACGATCCAGGAAAGCAGTACTTC
CASSHDPGKQYF
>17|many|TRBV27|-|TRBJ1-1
TGTGCCAGCAGTTTATTATCCCGGGGGAGGAAGAACACTGAAGCTTTCTTT
CASSLLSRGRKNTEAFF
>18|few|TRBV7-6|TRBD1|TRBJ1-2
TGTGCCAGCAGCTATCAGGTGGCAGGGGGCGTCTCTGACTATGGCTACACCTTC
CASSYQVAGGVSDYGYTF
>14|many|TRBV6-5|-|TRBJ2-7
TGTGCCAGCAGTTATAGGCGACCTTTTTCCGAGCAGTACTTC
CASSYRRPFSEQYF
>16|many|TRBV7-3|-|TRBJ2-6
TGTGCCAGCAGCACACCCGCACCCTCTGGGGCCAACGTCCTGACTTTC
CASSTPAPSGANVLTF
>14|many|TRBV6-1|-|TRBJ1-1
TGTGCCAGCAGTGAAATTCATAGGGACACTGAAGCTTTCTTT
CASSEIHRDTEAFF
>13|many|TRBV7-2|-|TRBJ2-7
TGTGCCAGCAGCGTTAGGGGCCACTACGAGCAGTACTTC
CASSVRGHYEQYF
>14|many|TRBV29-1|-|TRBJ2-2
TGCAGCGTTGAAGGGCAGGGGAGAGCCGGGGAGCTGTTTTTT
CSVEGQGRAGELFF
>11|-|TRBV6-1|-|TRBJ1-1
TGTGCCAGCAGTGATGGCGACTGGGCTTTCTTT
CASSDGDWAFF
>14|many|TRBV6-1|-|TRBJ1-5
TGTGCCAGCAGTGAAGTCCGGGGGCGGCAGCCCCAGCATTTT
CASSEVRGRQPQHF
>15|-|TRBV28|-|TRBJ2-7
TGTGCCAGCAGTCAAATAAAAGACACCACCTACGAGCAGTACTTC
CASSQIKDTTYEQYF
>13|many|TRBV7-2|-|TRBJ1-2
TGTGCCAGCAGCACCTACATTAACTATGGCTACACCTTC
CASSTYINYGYTF
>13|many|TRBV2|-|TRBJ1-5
TGTGCCAGCAGGTGGAGCATTAATCAGCCCCAGCATTTT
CASRWSINQPQHF
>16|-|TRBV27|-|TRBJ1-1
TGTGCCAGCAGTTTATCGTGGGCAGGGCAGAACACTGAAGCTTTCTTT
CASSLSWAGQNTEAFF
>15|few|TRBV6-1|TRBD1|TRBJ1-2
TGTGCCAGCAGCCTACAACCGGACAGGTGGTATGGCTACACCTTC
CASSLQPDRWYGYTF
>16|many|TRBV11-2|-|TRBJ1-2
TGTGCCAGCAGCTTAAGTTTTGGGGGGTGGGTGAATGGCTACACCTTC
CASSLSFGGWVNGYTF
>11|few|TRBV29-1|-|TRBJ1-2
TGCAGCGTCCTAGATATCTATGGCTACACCTTC
CSVLDIYGYTF
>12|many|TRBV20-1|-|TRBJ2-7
TGCAGTGCTTGTCACTACTCCTACGAGCAGTACTTC
CSACHYSYEQYF
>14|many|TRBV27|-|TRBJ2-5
TGTGCCAGCAGAAAGGGTGGCAGAGGGGAGACCCAGTACTTC
CASRKGGRGETQYF
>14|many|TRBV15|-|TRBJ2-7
TGTGCCACCAGCAGCTCCGGGACAAGGATGGAGCAGTACTTC
CATSSSGTRMEQYF
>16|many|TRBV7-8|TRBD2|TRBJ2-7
TGTGCCAGCAGCACCAGAAGCGGGGCCAAGACCTACGAGCAGTACTTC
CASSTRSGAKTYEQYF
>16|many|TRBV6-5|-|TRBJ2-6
TGTGCCAGCAGTTACAAACAGGGTTCTGGGGCCAACGTCCTGACTTTC
CASSYKQGSGANVLTF
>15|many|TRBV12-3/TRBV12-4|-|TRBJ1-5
TGTGCCAGCAGTTTAGTTTCGTCTAGCAATCAGCCCCAGCATTTT
CASSLVSSSNQPQHF
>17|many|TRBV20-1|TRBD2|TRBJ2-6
TGCAGTGCTAGGTTGGGTGGGCTAGCGGGAGGGGCCAACGTCCTGACTTTC
CSARLGGLAGGANVLTF
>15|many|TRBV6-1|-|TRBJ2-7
TGTGCCAGCAGTGAGGGGGGGGCTATTTCCTACGAGCAGTACTTC
CASSEGGAISYEQYF
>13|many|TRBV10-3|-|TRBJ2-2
TGTGCCATCATGAGCGGAGGAACCGGGGAGCTGTTTTTT
CAIMSGGTGELFF
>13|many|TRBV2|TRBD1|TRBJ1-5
TGTGCCAGCTCCGGGACAGGGACTCAGCCCCAGCATTTT
CASSGTGTQPQHF
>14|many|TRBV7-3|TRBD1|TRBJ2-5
TGTGCCAGCAGCGCCCAGACAGGGGGAGAGACCCAGTACTTC
CASSAQTGGETQYF
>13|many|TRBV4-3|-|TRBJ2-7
TGCGCCAGCTATAAGTCTAACAGCTACGAGCAGTACTTC
CASYKSNSYEQYF
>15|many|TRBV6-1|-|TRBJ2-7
TGTGCCAGCAGTGATTCCACTGGGGGTTCCTACGAGCAGTACTTC
CASSDSTGGSYEQYF
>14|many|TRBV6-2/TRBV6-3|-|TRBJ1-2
TGTGCCAGCAGTTCCAGCAGGGGAGAGTTTGGCTACACCTTC
CASSSSRGEFGYTF
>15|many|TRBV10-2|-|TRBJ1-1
TGCGCCAGCAGAGCCTTCGGGACGGTGAACACTGAAGCTTTCTTT
CASRAFGTVNTEAFF
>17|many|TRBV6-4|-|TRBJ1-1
TGTGCCAGCAATCCCCGAGGGGTTCCCCCCATGAACACTGAAGCTTTCTTT
CASNPRGVPPMNTEAFF
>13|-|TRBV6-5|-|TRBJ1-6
TGTGCCAGCAGTACCACAGGGAGGTCACCCCTCCACTTT
CASSTTGRSPLHF
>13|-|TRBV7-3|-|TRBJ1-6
TGTGCCAGCAGCTTAGTCCCGGAAACACCCCTCCACTTT
CASSLVPETPLHF
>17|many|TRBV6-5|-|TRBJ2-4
TGTGCCAGCAGTTTGGCGGGGGCAGGGTCGGCCAAAAACATTCAGTACTTC
CASSLAGAGSAKNIQYF
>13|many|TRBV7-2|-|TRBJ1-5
TGTGCCAGCAGCTACCAAAGTGATCAGCCCCAGCATTTT
CASSYQSDQPQHF
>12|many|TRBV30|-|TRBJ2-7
TGTGCCTGGGGACGGGACTCCTACGAGCAGTACTTC
CAWGRDSYEQYF
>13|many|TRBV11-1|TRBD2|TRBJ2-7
TGTGCCAGCAGCAAAGCGGGAGTAAACGAGCAGTACTTC
CASSKAGVNEQYF
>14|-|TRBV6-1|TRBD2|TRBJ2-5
TGTGCCAGCATGCGGGGGTTGTACCAAGAGACCCAGTACTTC
CASMRGLYQETQYF
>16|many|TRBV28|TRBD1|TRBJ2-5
TGTGCCAGCAGTTCCCCAGTGGACAGGGGTGATGAGACCCAGTACTTC
CASSSPVDRGDETQYF
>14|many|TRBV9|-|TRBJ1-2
TGTGCCAGCAGCGGTAGGACGCCTAACTATGGCTACACCTTC
CASSGRTPNYGYTF
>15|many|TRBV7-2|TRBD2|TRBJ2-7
TGTGCCAGCAGCGAATCATACGGGAGGATCTACGAGCAGTACTTC
CASSESYGRIYEQYF
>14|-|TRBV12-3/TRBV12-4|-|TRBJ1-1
TGTGCCAGCAGCGTAGGTAGGGTGCGCACTGAAGCTTTCTTT
CASSVGRVRTEAFF
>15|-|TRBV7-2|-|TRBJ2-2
TGTGCCAGCTCACCACAAACAGGGAGCACCGGGGAGCTGTTTTTT
CASSPQTGSTGELFF